The sequence of this T cell receptor (beta chain) was determined in a study of early T cells in non-severe SARS-CoV-2 infection. Whole-study context: Sequencing was performed on bulk RNA from unsorted whole blood, leaving chains unpaired.

Unique molecular identifiers were added to individual cDNA molecules. MiXCR, applied by TCRdb to the 5' RACE reads, yields one record per CDR3 protein. The sample lists some 90,000 distinct CDR3 sequences, under 15% occurring once. Study-wide results and caveats: In VDJdb matching, anti-spike CD8 responses were favored while private and CD4 specificities went missing.

V gave up 4 bases and J gave up 7 bases; unmatched junction bases: 4. The CDR3 covers 14 residues. Germline CDR1 reads MDHEN; CDR2 reads SYDVKM. Concerning this clonotype: Antigen unknown.

Input material: whole blood. The TCR originated in an adult who was a healthcare worker with PCR-confirmed SARS-CoV-2 infection or an uninfected control (not recorded which). The chain carries TRBV28 and TRBJ2-1, with 10 bases matching TRBD2. CDR3 sequence: CASSWGLATNEQFF. The CDR3 DNA is TGTGCCAGCAGTTGGGGACTAGCGACAAATGAGCAGTTCTTC.